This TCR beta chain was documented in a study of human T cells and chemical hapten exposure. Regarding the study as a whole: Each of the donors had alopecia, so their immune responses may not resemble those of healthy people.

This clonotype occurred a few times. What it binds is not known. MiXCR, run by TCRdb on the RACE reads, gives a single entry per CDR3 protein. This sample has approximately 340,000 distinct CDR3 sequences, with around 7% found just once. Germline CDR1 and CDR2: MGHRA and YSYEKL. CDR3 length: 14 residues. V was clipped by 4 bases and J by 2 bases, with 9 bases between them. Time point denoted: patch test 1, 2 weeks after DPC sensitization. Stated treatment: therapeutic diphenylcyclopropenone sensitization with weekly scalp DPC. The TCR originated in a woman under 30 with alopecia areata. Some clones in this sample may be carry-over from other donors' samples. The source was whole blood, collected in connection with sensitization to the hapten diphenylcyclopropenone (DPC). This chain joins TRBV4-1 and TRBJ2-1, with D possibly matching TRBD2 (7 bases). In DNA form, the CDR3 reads TGCGCCAGCAGCCGGGGGGGCACCTACAATGAGCAGTTCTTC. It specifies CASSRGGTYNEQFF.